Given below is one TCR beta chain in context. This sample is part of a study of blood T cell repertoires in COVID-19. Study details: Samples came from the United States, Italy and Spain, spanning acute and convalescent COVID-19. From T cells, B-cell-depleted T cells, or PBMCs came the material, which was cDNA or gDNA.

As processed by the authors: Counts of nucleated cells, estimated from reference gene primer amplification, were obtained. Data came from immunoSEQ multiplex PCR; TCRdb stores just in-frame clones and leaves some out. The V and J calls and clone size are taken from that table; D and trimming were inferred from the DNA. The sample lists hundreds of thousands of clones; about 89% were seen once. The clonotype was recovered from a woman between 50 and 59 years old who had recovered from COVID-19. Material: peripheral blood.

The CDR3 is CASSLKGAKNIQYF. CDR3 coding DNA: TGTGCCAGCAGCTTGAAGGGGGCCAAAAACATTCAGTACTTC. The rearrangement joins TRBV7-9 to TRBJ2-4, with D maybe TRBD1 (5 bases). The CDR3 covers 14 residues. Germline loops: CDR1 SEHNR, CDR2 FQNEAQ (reference sequence). Trimming pared 3 bases from V and 1 base from J, leaving 7 bases between.